The 8 T cell receptor beta chains presented below share a single source sample, sequenced in a study of beta chain features in type 1 diabetes. Every isolated RNA sample was fully reverse transcribed, so sequencing captured expressed TCRB transcripts. The assay was immunoSEQ multiplex PCR, and TCRdb's table has in-frame clones only and misses some. The sample yields under 900,000 clones, 17% seen once. Sequences were obtained from naive CD4+ T cells from blood. These receptors came from a young woman in good health.

V is TRBV7-2 and J is TRBJ2-7; TRBD2 might be the D (5 bases). The CDR3 has 15 amino acids. Trimming took 0 bases from V and 0 from J, leaving 9 bases between them. CDR1 and CDR2 from the germline V gene are SGHTA and FQGNSA. In DNA, the CDR3 is TGTGCCAGCAGCTTAGCGGGAGTCCCCTCCTACGAGCAGTACTTC. It is translated as CASSLAGVPSYEQYF. Full variable domain (rest looked up from reference TRBV7-2 and TRBJ2-7): GAGVSQSPSNKVTEKGKDVELRCDPISGHTALYWYRQSLGQGLEFLIYFQGNSAPDKSGLPSDRFSAERTGGSVSTLTIQRTQQEDSAVYLCASSLAGVPSYEQYFGPGTRLTVT.

This clone was counted only a few times. This chain connects TRBV7-2 to TRBJ2-2; 9 nucleotides align to TRBD1. V was clipped by 6 bases and J by 6 bases; unmatched bases: 2. The germline gives CDR1 SGHTA, CDR2 FQGNSA. This CDR3 spans 13 amino acids. CDR3 in amino acids: CASSRQGAGELFF. The CDR3 DNA sequence: TGTGCCAGCAGTAGACAGGGGGCCGGGGAGCTGTTTTTT.

This clone was observed a single time. The rearrangement uses TRBV10-3 and TRBJ2-7; 8 nucleotides agree with TRBD1. The CDR3 consists of 17 residues. V lost 4 bases and J lost 2; bases outside the gene matches: 13. Germline V gives CDR1 ENHRY, CDR2 SYGVKD. CDR3 residues: CAISGTGQTKKTYEQYF. For the CDR3, the DNA is TGTGCCATCAGTGGGACAGGGCAAACTAAAAAGACCTACGAGCAGTACTTC.

This clone has more than one count but fewer than ten. This chain joins TRBV29-1 and TRBJ1-1; D may be TRBD1 (5 bases). Germline V gives CDR1 SQVTM, CDR2 ANQGSEA. The V gene lost 2 bases and the J gene lost 11 bases, with 6 bases spanning the gap. The CDR3 runs 9 residues. The CDR3 bases are TGCAGCGTTGAACCAGGGGCTTTCTTT. This encodes CSVEPGAFF. Full variable domain (remainder filled in from reference TRBV29-1 and TRBJ1-1): SAVISQKPSRDICQRGTSLTIQCQVDSQVTMMFWYRQQPGQSLTLIATANQGSEATYESGFVIDKFPISRPNLTFSTLTVSNMSPEDSSIYLCSVEPGAFFGQGTRLTVV.

CDR3 amino acids: CASRHQGGGRDTQYF. CDR3 DNA sequence: TGTGCCAGCAGACATCAGGGAGGCGGGAGGGATACGCAGTATTTT. The chain joins TRBV6-5 to TRBJ2-3, with 8 positions matching TRBD2. CDR1 MNHEY and CDR2 SVGAGI come from the germline V gene. The CDR3 totals 15 residues. The V gene end was trimmed by 6 bases and the J gene end by 6 bases; junction bases not matched to a gene: 11.

The chain is built from TRBV28 and TRBJ1-1, with 7 bases matching TRBD1. V lost 8 bases and J lost 3; bases outside the gene matches: 3. Germline V gives CDR1 MDHEN, CDR2 SYDVKM. The CDR3 has 12 amino acids. The CDR3 bases are TGTGCCAGCCAGGGGGTATACACTGAAGCTTTCTTT. Residues: CASQGVYTEAFF.

This clone was counted between two and nine times. The rearrangement uses TRBV7-9 and TRBJ2-1, with 8 bases aligning to TRBD2. The ends lost 1 base at V and 3 bases at J; junction bases unmatched: 5. The CDR3 totals 16 residues. Per germline, CDR1 SEHNR and CDR2 FQNEAQ (reference sequence). CDR3 nucleotides: TGTGCCAGCAGCTTAGTTAGCGGGACGGGCTACAATGAGCAGTTCTTC. Residues: CASSLVSGTGYNEQFF.

For this clone: One end of the junction fails to match germline, which may point to a read error. The chain links TRBV5-1 to TRBJ1-1; 9 bases agree with TRBD1. CDR1 and CDR2 (germline): SGHRS, YFSETQ. The CDR3 is 14 residues long. CDR3 region: CASRLDRGNTEAFF. The CDR3 DNA reads TGCGCCAGCAGGTTGGACAGGGGGAACACTGAAGCTTTCTTT.